This T cell receptor (beta chain) was captured by sequencing in a study of identical twins. A universal primer binding site was introduced by template switching. The final cDNA contained unique molecular identifiers. MiXCR was run by TCRdb on the 5' RACE reads, yielding one entry per CDR3 protein. The sample carries 400,000 or so distinct CDR3 sequences, around 9.7% recorded once. The CDR3 covers 15 residues. Germline V gives CDR1 SGHRS, CDR2 YFSETQ. V lost 0 bases and J 4 bases, leaving 13 bases between the germline ends. The source is a woman in her forties or fifties in good health. The chain couples TRBV5-1 to TRBJ2-5; TRBD1 might be the D (5 bases). The sequencing input was naive T cells sorted from blood. The CDR3 DNA reads as TGCGCCAGCAGCTTGGGGGGCGGATTCCGAGAGACCCAGTACTTC. Translating it yields CASSLGGGFRETQYF.